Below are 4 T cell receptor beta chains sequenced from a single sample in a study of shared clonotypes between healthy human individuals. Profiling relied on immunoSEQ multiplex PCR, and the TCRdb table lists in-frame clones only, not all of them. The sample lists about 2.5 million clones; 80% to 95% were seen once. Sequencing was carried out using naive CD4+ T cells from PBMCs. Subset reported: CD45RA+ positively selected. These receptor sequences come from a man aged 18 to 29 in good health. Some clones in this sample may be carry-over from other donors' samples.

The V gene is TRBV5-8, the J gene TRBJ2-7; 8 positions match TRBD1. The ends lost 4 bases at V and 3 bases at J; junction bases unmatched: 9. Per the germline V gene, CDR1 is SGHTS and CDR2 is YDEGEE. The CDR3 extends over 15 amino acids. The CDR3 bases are TGTGCCAGCAGCGGCAGGGGGCAGTTAGGCTACGAGCAGTACTTC. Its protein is CASSGRGQLGYEQYF. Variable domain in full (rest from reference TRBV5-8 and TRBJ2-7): EAGVTQSPTHLIKTRGQQATLRCSPISGHTSVYWYQQALGLGLQFLLWYDEGEERNRGNFPPRFSGRQFPNYSSELNVNALELEDSALYLCASSGRGQLGYEQYFGPGTRLTVT.

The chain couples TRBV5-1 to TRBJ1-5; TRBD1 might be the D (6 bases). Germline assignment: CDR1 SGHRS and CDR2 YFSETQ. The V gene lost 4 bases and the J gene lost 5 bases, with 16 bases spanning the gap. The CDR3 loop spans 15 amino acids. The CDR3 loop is CASSHSGGTDQPQHF. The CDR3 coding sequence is TGCGCCAGCAGCCATAGTGGGGGCACGGATCAGCCCCAGCATTTT.

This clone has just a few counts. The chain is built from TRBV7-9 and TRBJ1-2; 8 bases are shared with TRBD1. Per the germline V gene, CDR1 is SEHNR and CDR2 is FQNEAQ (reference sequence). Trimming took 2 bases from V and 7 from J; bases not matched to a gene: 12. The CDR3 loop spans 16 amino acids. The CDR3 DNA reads TGTGCCAGCAGCTTATATCAAGTCACAGGGGGACCTGGCTACACCTTC. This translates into CASSLYQVTGGPGYTF.

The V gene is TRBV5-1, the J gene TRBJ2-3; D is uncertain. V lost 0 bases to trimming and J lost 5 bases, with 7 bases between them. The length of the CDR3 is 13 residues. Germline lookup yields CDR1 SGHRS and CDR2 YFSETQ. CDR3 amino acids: CASSLGLQDTQYF. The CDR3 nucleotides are TGCGCCAGCAGCTTGGGCCTTCAAGATACGCAGTATTTT. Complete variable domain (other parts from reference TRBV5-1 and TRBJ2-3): KAGVTQTPRYLIKTRGQQVTLSCSPISGHRSVSWYQQTPGQGLQFLFEYFSETQRNKGNFPGRFSGRQFSNSRSEMNVSTLELGDSALYLCASSLGLQDTQYFGPGTRLTVL.